This T cell receptor beta chain was recovered during a study of T cell clonality in common variable immunodeficiency. Study-wide findings and caveats: TCRbeta clonality was increased in CVID versus healthy controls. T cell subpopulation sequencing would be needed to explain CVID clonality. Reportedly, TCR beta sequences from common variable immunodeficiency showed fewer deletions and N-nucleotide insertions.

The germline gives CDR1 SGHTA, CDR2 FQGNSA. Trimming took off 1 base at V and 5 bases at J, with 6 bases between the two ends. CDR3 length: 13 amino acids. Note on this clone: Its antigen remains unidentified. The observed sequence ends 3 residues before the CDR3 terminus, with the missing tail filled in from the germline J gene.

CVID subjects were 15 female and approximately 30 male, aged 9 to 64. Blood samples were heparinized, 5 to 8 ml per donor. TCRdb keeps only in-frame clones here, not all; method: immunoSEQ multiplex PCR. The specimen gives some 14,000 clones without singletons; the ten biggest hold less than 15%. This TCR came from a human donor with common variable immunodeficiency. Input material: peripheral blood mononuclear cells. V usage is TRBV7-2 and J usage is TRBJ1-5; D perhaps matches TRBD1 (5 bases). CDR3 bases read: TGTGCCAGCAGCTTAGTCAGGGATCAGCCC. It codes for CASSLVRDQP. The complete CDR3 reads CASSLVRDQPQHF. The whole variable domain, remainder taken from reference TRBV7-2 and TRBJ1-5, is GAGVSQSPSNKVTEKGKDVELRCDPISGHTALYWYRQSLGQGLEFLIYFQGNSAPDKSGLPSDRFSAERTGGSVSTLTIQRTQQEDSAVYLCASSLVRDQPQHFGDGTRLSIL.